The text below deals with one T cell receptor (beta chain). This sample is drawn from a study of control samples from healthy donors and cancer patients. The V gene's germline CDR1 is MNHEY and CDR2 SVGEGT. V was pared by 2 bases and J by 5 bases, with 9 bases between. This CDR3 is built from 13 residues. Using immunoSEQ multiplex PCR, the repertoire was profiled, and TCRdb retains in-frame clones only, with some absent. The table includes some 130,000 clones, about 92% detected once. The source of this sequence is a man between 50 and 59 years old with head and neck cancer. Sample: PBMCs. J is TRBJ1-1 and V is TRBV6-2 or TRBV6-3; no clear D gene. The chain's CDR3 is CASSYRRETEAFF. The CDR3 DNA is TGTGCCAGCAGTTACCGTAGGGAGACTGAAGCTTTCTTT.